The 25 T cell receptor beta chains below come from one sample, sequenced in a study of beta chain features in type 1 diabetes. The authors reverse transcribed all of the isolated RNA, so sequencing captured expressed TCRB transcripts. Here immunoSEQ multiplex PCR was the method, and the copy in TCRdb shows in-frame clones only, minus some. The sample includes about 180,000 clones, 10% to 15% seen only once; the top ten take roughly 0.6%. Sequences were obtained from central memory CD4+ T cells from blood. These receptors came from a woman between 18 and 30 years old in good health.

Only a few counts were recorded for this clone. The J gene is TRBJ1-2, the V gene TRBV7-9; 8 bases fit TRBD1. V shed 5 bases and J 3 bases; nucleotides not matched to a gene: 8. CDR1 is SEHNR and CDR2 is FQNEAQ in the germline V gene (reference sequence). The CDR3 totals 15 residues. CDR3 nucleotides: TGTGCCAGCAGCGCTGGGACAGGACGCCACTATGGCTACACCTTC. Amino acid sequence: CASSAGTGRHYGYTF.

The chain recombines TRBV2 with TRBJ2-1; D is possibly TRBD1 (6 bases). V dropped 10 bases and J dropped 4 bases, with 17 bases sitting between them. The V gene's germline CDR1 is SNHLY and CDR2 FYNNEI. The CDR3 sequence is 14 residues long. The CDR3 nucleotides read TGTGCCACCAACCGGGACAACCTGTACAATGAGCAGTTCTTC. It translates to CATNRDNLYNEQFF.

This clone was counted only a few times. The rearrangement joins TRBV30 to TRBJ1-3, with TRBD1 as a possible D gene (6 bases). V lost 3 bases and J 2 bases, leaving 11 bases between the germline ends. In germline, CDR1 is GTSNPN, CDR2 SVGIG (reference sequence). The CDR3 loop spans 14 amino acids. CDR3 DNA: TGTGCCTGGAGGACAGGTAGCCCTGGAAACACCATATATTTT. Translation gives CAWRTGSPGNTIYF.

The chain combines TRBV15 with TRBJ1-1; tentative D call: TRBD1 (5 bases). This CDR3 spans 15 amino acids. V lost 0 bases to trimming and J lost 5 bases, with 13 bases between them. CDR1 is LNHNV and CDR2 is YYDKDF in the germline V gene (reference sequence). CDR3 region: CATSRDLGRGTEAFF. CDR3 nucleotides: TGTGCCACCAGCAGAGATCTGGGGCGGGGGACTGAAGCTTTCTTT.

The chain links TRBV7-9 to TRBJ2-7; weak D call: TRBD1 (7 bases). CDR1 is SEHNR and CDR2 is FQNEAQ in the germline V gene (reference sequence). Trimming removed 5 bases at V and 5 bases at J, with 16 bases between. The CDR3 sequence is 14 residues long. CDR3 loop: CASSAGQLSDEQYF. Here the CDR3 DNA reads TGTGCCAGCAGCGCGGGACAGCTTAGCGACGAGCAGTACTTC.

This clone was counted a few times. The chain has TRBV27 and TRBJ2-3; TRBD1 aligns across 7 bases. V dropped 5 bases and J dropped 3; count of bases not matched to a gene: 5. The CDR3 covers 14 residues. CDR1 is MNHEY and CDR2 is SMNVEV in the germline V gene (reference sequence). CDR3 sequence reads: CASSRTGKTDTQYF. For the CDR3, the DNA is TGTGCCAGCAGTAGGACAGGTAAAACAGATACGCAGTATTTT.

This clone was seen a handful of times. This CDR3 is CASMAGWNTEAFF. The CDR3 coding sequence is TGTGCCAGCATGGCAGGGTGGAACACTGAAGCTTTCTTT. This chain uses TRBV6-1 with TRBJ1-1, with TRBD1 as a possible D gene (5 bases). Per germline, CDR1 MNHNS and CDR2 SASEGT. The germline V and J ends were trimmed by 7 bases and 1 base, with 10 bases remaining between them. The CDR3 spans 13 residues.

The CDR3 spells CASRATAYTQYF. The CDR3 nucleotides are TGTGCCAGCAGGGCGACTGCGTATACGCAGTATTTT. This chain uses TRBV6-1 with TRBJ2-3; D remains unclear. Germline assignment: CDR1 MNHNS and CDR2 SASEGT. With 6 bases removed from V and 7 bases from J, the gap between germline ends came to 11 bases. CDR3 length: 12 amino acids.

The sample holds a few counts of this clone. The gene calls are TRBV19 and TRBJ1-1; 7 bases agree with TRBD1. Unmatched junction bases numbered 7, after V lost 5 bases and J lost 1 base. Germline lookup yields CDR1 LNHDA and CDR2 SQIVND (reference sequence). This CDR3 comprises 15 residues. In DNA form, the CDR3 reads TGTGCCAGTAGTTCCCTGACAGGGACGAACACTGAAGCTTTCTTT. It translates to CASSSLTGTNTEAFF.

The V and J genes are TRBV19 and TRBJ2-2, with no clear D. Germline V gene data show CDR1 as LNHDA and CDR2 as SQIVND (reference sequence). The length of the CDR3 is 13 residues. The ends were cut back, 1 base at V and 4 bases at J, with 4 bases in the middle. The CDR3: CASSIGATGELFF. DNA for the CDR3: TGTGCCAGTAGTATAGGGGCCACCGGGGAGCTGTTTTTT.

Ten or more counts support this clone. Germline is not matched at one junction end, which may reflect a read error. This chain uses TRBV5-4 with TRBJ2-6; 10 bases line up with TRBD1. This CDR3 spans 17 amino acids. CDR1 SGHNT and CDR2 YYREEE come from the germline V gene (reference sequence). CDR3 protein: CASSSFGTGAGANVLTF. CDR3 DNA sequence: TGTGCCAGCAGTTCTTTCGGGACAGGGGCTGGAGCCAACGTCCTGACTTTC.

The V gene is TRBV5-1, the J gene TRBJ2-2, with D maybe TRBD1 (6 bases). The CDR3 covers 14 residues. V was trimmed by 8 bases and J by 0 bases, leaving 11 bases between them. Per the germline V gene, CDR1 is SGHRS and CDR2 is YFSETQ. Here the CDR3 reads CASRQASNTGELFF. The CDR3 nucleotides read TGCGCCAGTAGACAGGCTTCGAACACCGGGGAGCTGTTTTTT.

The chain is built from TRBV19 and TRBJ1-5; 9 bases line up with TRBD1. V trimming: 6 bases; J trimming: 4 bases; junction bases outside the gene matches: 7. The CDR3 spans 15 residues. In germline, CDR1 is LNHDA, CDR2 SQIVND (reference sequence). The CDR3 loop reads CASRTGQGRNQPQHF. DNA for the CDR3: TGTGCCAGTAGGACGGGACAGGGTAGGAATCAGCCCCAGCATTTT.

The V gene is TRBV25-1, the J gene TRBJ2-1, with 7 bases aligning to TRBD2. The CDR3 has 18 amino acids. Germline V gene sequence: CDR1 MGHDK, CDR2 SYGVNS. V shed 4 bases and J 0 bases; nucleotides not matched to a gene: 12. The CDR3 region has the DNA TGTGCCAGCAGTGGAGCCCCGCCGCGGGGGTCCTCCTACAATGAGCAGTTCTTC. Translation: CASSGAPPRGSSYNEQFF.

This clone was found a few times. The rearrangement joins TRBV19 to TRBJ1-2; D may be TRBD1 (5 bases). The germline gives CDR1 LNHDA, CDR2 SQIVND (reference sequence). Trimming shortened V by 3 bases and J by 7 bases, and 21 bases separated the two germline ends. The CDR3 contains 16 residues. CDR3 bases: TGTGCCAGTAGTATTGGCGGGGCCGTGGTGTATAGTGGCTACACCTTC. This sequence encodes CASSIGGAVVYSGYTF.

The gene calls are TRBV29-1 and TRBJ2-5; 8 bases map to TRBD1. The CDR3 length is 12 residues. Germline trimming cut 3 bases from V and 6 bases from J; bases unmatched to any gene: 3. Germline V gives CDR1 SQVTM, CDR2 ANQGSEA. The CDR3 protein is CSVDRGRQTQYF. The CDR3 DNA follows: TGCAGCGTTGACAGGGGGCGACAGACCCAGTACTTC.

This clone was observed a handful of times. The rearrangement links TRBV18 to TRBJ1-5, with D possibly TRBD1 on 5 matching bases. The V and J ends lost 4 bases and 3 bases respectively, with 16 bases between them. The CDR3 is 16 amino acids. The germline V gene has CDR1 KGHSH and CDR2 LQKENI. The CDR3: CASSLVSAGNNQPQHF. CDR3 DNA: TGTGCCAGCTCACTGGTTTCGGCAGGGAACAATCAGCCCCAGCATTTT.

The chain uses TRBV2 and TRBJ2-1; 7 nucleotides align to TRBD1. This CDR3 region has 19 residues. J gave up 4 bases and V 10 bases, and 25 bases lay outside the gene matches. Germline V gene sequence: CDR1 SNHLY, CDR2 FYNNEI. As DNA, the CDR3 is TGTGCCACATCTCGAATGCCTGGACAGGTCAGGGGTCTATACAATGAGCAGTTCTTC. As protein: CATSRMPGQVRGLYNEQFF. The full variable domain, completed using reference TRBV2 and TRBJ2-1, is EPEVTQTPSHQVTQMGQEVILRCVPISNHLYFYWYRQILGQKVEFLVSFYNNEISEKSEIFDDQFSVERPDGSNFTLKIRSTKLEDSAMYFCATSRMPGQVRGLYNEQFFGPGTRLTVL.

A few counts support this clone. The chain joins TRBV29-1 to TRBJ2-1; TRBD2 agrees at 7 bases. Losses at the gene ends were 4 bases for V and 4 bases for J; bases not matched to a gene: 10. Germline V CDR1 and CDR2: SQVTM, ANQGSEA. This CDR3 is 15 amino acids long. The CDR3 region is CSVGKVGGVYNEQFF. CDR3 DNA: TGCAGCGTTGGTAAAGTGGGAGGGGTTTACAATGAGCAGTTCTTC.

As concerns this clone: The sample holds other DNA sequences that translate to the same CDR3. The chain joins TRBV30 to TRBJ1-2; 8 positions agree with TRBD1. The V segment lost 3 bases and the J segment 4 bases; nucleotides outside the gene matches: 4. This CDR3 comprises 13 residues. Germline CDR1 and CDR2: GTSNPN and SVGIG (reference sequence). CDR3 in amino acids: CAWSRDRPYGYTF. CDR3 in DNA: TGTGCCTGGAGCAGGGACAGGCCCTATGGCTACACCTTC.

This clone was counted between two and nine times. This chain joins TRBV29-1 and TRBJ1-5; D gene unclear. There are 14 residues in the CDR3. Trimming shortened V by 7 bases and J by 7 bases, and 20 bases separated the two germline ends. Germline V gives CDR1 SQVTM, CDR2 ANQGSEA. CDR3 DNA: TGCAGCGCGTGGGGAGGCCTCCCGGGGCAGCCCCAGCATTTT. This translates into CSAWGGLPGQPQHF.

This clone was counted only a few times. The chain couples TRBV20-1 to TRBJ2-3; D is uncertain. The V gene lost 6 bases and the J gene lost 4 bases, with 8 bases spanning the gap. Germline CDR1 and CDR2: DFQATT and SNEGSKA (reference sequence). The CDR3 contains 11 residues. The CDR3: CSADLADTQYF. The CDR3 DNA is TGCAGTGCCGACCTAGCAGATACGCAGTATTTT.

The chain is built from TRBV15 and TRBJ1-5; D is unclear. The CDR3 runs 15 residues. Looked up from germline, CDR1 is LNHNV and CDR2 is YYDKDF (reference sequence). With 1 base removed from V and 7 bases from J, the gap between germline ends came to 14 bases. For the CDR3, the DNA is TGTGCCACCAGCAGAGCCGCGCAGGTGGAACAGCCCCAGCATTTT. As protein: CATSRAAQVEQPQHF.

This clone has a handful of counts. The V call is TRBV7-2, the J call TRBJ2-7; 9 bases are shared with TRBD2. V trimming: 4 bases; J trimming: 1 base; junction bases outside the gene matches: 5. The CDR3 runs 15 residues. Germline CDR1 SGHTA, CDR2 FQGNSA. Here the CDR3 DNA reads TGTGCCAGCAGCTGGAAGCGGGAGGTTTCCTACGAGCAGTACTTC. This sequence encodes CASSWKREVSYEQYF.

This CDR3 reads CASSATGVGADTQYF. CDR3 nucleotide sequence: TGTGCCAGCAGTGCTACAGGGGTAGGGGCAGATACGCAGTATTTT. The V call is TRBV2, the J call TRBJ2-3; 7 bases match TRBD1. There are 15 residues in the CDR3. V shed 4 bases, J shed 4 bases, and the junction held 8 bases outside the gene matches. Germline CDR1 and CDR2: SNHLY and FYNNEI.